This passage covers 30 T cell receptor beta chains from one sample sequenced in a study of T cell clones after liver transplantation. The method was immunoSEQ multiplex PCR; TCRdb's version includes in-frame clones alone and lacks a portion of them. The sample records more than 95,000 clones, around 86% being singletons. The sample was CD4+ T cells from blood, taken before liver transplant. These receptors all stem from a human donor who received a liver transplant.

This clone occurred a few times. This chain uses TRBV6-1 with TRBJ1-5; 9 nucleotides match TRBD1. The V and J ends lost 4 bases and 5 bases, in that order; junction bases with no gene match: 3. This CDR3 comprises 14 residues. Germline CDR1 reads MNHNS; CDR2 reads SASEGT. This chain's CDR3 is CASSAGQGYQPQHF. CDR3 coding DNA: TGTGCCAGCAGTGCGGGACAGGGCTATCAGCCCCAGCATTTT.

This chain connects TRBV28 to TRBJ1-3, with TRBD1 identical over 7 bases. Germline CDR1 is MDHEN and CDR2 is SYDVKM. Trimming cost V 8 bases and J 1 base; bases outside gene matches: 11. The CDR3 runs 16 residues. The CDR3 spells CASDRGGAGSGNTIYF. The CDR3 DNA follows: TGTGCCAGCGATCGAGGGGGCGCAGGTTCTGGAAACACCATATATTTT. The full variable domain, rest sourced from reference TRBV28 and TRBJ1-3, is DVKVTQSSRYLVKRTGEKVFLECVQDMDHENMFWYRQDPGLGLRLIYFSYDVKMKEKGDIPEGYSVSREKKERFSLILESASTNQTSMYLCASDRGGAGSGNTIYFGEGSWLTVV.

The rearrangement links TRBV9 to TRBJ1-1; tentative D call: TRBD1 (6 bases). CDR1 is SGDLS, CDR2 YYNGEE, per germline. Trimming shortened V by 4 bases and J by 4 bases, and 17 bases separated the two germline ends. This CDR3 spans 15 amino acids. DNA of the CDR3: TGTGCCAGCAGCCTCCACTTACAGGGATCCACTGAAGCTTTCTTT. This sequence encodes CASSLHLQGSTEAFF.

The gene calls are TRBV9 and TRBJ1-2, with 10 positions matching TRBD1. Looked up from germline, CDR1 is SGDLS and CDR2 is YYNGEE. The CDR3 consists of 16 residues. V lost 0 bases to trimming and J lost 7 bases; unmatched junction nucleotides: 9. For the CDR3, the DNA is TGTGCCAGCAGCGTAGAGCCGGGACAGGGGCGAACTGGCTACACCTTC. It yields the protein CASSVEPGQGRTGYTF.

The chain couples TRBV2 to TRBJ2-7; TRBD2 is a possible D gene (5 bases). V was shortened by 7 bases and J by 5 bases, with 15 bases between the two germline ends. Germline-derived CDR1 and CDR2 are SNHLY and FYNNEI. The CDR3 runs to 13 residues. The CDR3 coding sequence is TGTGCCAGCATCACTCAGAGGGTTGACGAGCAGTACTTC. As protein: CASITQRVDEQYF.

CDR3 nucleotide sequence: TGTGCCAGCAGTTCCCGGGACGGTAATTCACCCCTCCACTTT. Its translation: CASSSRDGNSPLHF. V and J are TRBV6-6 and TRBJ1-6, with D tentatively TRBD1 (5 bases). The CDR3 is made up of 14 amino acids. Germline V gives CDR1 MNHNY, CDR2 SVGAGI (reference sequence). V was pared by 4 bases and J by 6 bases, with 10 bases between.

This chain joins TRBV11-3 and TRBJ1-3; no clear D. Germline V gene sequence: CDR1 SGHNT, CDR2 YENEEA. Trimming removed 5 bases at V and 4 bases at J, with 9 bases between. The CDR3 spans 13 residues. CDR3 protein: CASSPGVGNTIYF. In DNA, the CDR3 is TGTGCCAGCAGCCCCGGAGTGGGAAACACCATATATTTT.

The CDR3 sequence: CASSVVERSSYNEQFF. The CDR3 coding sequence is TGTGCCAGCAGCGTAGTGGAGCGGAGCTCCTACAATGAGCAGTTCTTC. This chain uses TRBV9 with TRBJ2-1, with a tentative D call TRBD2 (5 bases). The CDR3 is made up of 16 amino acids. Trimming shortened V by 0 bases and J by 0 bases, and 10 bases separated the two germline ends. Germline V gene data show CDR1 as SGDLS and CDR2 as YYNGEE. Full variable domain (outside the CDR3, taken from reference TRBV9 and TRBJ2-1): DSGVTQTPKHLITATGQRVTLRCSPRSGDLSVYWYQQSLDQGLQFLIQYYNGEERAKGNILERFSAQQFPDLHSELNLSSLELGDSALYFCASSVVERSSYNEQFFGPGTRLTVL.

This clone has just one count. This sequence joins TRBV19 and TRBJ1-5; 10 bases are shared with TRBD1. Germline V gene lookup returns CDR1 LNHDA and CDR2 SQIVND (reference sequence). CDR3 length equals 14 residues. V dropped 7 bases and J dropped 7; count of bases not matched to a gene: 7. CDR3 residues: CASTGQGERQPQHF. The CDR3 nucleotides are TGTGCCAGTACCGGACAGGGGGAGAGACAGCCCCAGCATTTT.

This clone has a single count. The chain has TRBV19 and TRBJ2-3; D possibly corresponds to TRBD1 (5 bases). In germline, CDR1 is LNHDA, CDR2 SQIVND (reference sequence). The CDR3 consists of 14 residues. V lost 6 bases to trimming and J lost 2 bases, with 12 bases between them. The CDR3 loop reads CASSSTAPTDTQYF. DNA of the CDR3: TGTGCCAGTAGCTCGACAGCCCCCACAGATACGCAGTATTTT. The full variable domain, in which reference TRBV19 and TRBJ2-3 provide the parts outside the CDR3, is DGGITQSPKYLFRKEGQNVTLSCEQNLNHDAMYWYRQDPGQGLRLIYYSQIVNDFQKGDIAEGYSVSREKKESFPLTVTSAQKNPTAFYLCASSSTAPTDTQYFGPGTRLTVL.

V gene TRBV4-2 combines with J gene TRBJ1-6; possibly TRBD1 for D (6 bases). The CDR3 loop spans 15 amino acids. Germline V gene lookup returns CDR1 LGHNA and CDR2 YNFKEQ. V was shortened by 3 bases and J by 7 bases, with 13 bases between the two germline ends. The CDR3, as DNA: TGTGCCAGCAGCCATGGGGGCCCTCAGAATTCACCCCTCCACTTT. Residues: CASSHGGPQNSPLHF.

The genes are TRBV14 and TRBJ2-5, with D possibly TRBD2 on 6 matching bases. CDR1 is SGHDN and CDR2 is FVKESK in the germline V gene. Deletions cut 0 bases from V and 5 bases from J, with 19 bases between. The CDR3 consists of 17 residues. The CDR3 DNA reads TGTGCCAGCAGCCAAGATTTTGACTTCTACGGAGGGGAGACCCAGTACTTC. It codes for CASSQDFDFYGGETQYF.

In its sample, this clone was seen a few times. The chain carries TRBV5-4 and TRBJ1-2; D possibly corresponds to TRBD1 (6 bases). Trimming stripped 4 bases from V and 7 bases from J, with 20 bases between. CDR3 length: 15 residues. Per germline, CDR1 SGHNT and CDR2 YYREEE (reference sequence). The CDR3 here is CASSPTTGLPGGYTF. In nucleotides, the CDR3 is TGTGCCAGCAGCCCAACCACAGGGTTGCCTGGTGGCTACACCTTC.

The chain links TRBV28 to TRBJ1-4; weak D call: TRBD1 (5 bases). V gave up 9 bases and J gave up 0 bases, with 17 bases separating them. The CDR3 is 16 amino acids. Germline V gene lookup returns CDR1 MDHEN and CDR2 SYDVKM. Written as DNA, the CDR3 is TGTGCCAGTTCCGACAGTTTACTTGCAACTAATGAAAAACTGTTTTTT. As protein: CASSDSLLATNEKLFF.

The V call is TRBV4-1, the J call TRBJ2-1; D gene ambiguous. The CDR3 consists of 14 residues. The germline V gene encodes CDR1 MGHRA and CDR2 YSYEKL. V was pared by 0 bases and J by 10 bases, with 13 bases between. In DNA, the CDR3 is TGCGCCAGCAGCCAAGATGCCCAATTGGGAGAGCAGTTCTTC. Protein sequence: CASSQDAQLGEQFF.

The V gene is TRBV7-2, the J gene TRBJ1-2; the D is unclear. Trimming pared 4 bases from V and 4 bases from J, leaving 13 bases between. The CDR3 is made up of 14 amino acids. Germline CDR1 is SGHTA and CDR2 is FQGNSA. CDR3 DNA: TGTGCCAGCAGCTCCTGGGCGCGCGGCTATGGCTACACCTTC. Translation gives CASSSWARGYGYTF.

CDR3 sequence: CASSEGSGRSPLHF. The DNA for the CDR3 is TGTGCCAGCAGTGAAGGCTCGGGAAGATCACCCCTCCACTTT. The chain combines TRBV6-1 with TRBJ1-6; D remains unclear. Looked up from germline, CDR1 is MNHNS and CDR2 is SASEGT. This CDR3 region has 14 residues. Trimming stripped 1 base from V and 10 bases from J, with 11 bases between.

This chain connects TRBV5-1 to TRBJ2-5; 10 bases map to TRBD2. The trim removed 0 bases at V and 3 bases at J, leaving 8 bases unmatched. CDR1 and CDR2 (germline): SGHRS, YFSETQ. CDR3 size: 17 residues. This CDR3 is CASSLENSSGGEETQYF. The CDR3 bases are TGCGCCAGCAGCTTGGAAAACAGCAGCGGGGGGGAAGAGACCCAGTACTTC.

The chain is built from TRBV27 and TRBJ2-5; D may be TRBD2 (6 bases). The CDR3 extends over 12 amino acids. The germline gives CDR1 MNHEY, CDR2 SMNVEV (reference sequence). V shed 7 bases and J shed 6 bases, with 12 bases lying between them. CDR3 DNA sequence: TGTGCCAGCAAGGGCGGGACGAAGACCCAGTACTTC. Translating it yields CASKGGTKTQYF.

The CDR3: CASSGDLPFQETQYF. CDR3 nucleotides: TGTGCCAGCAGTGGGGACCTCCCATTCCAAGAGACCCAGTACTTC. The rearrangement joins TRBV6-1 to TRBJ2-5; D assignment may be TRBD1 or TRBD2 (5 bases each). Germline CDR1 MNHNS, CDR2 SASEGT. The germline V and J ends were trimmed by 4 bases and 1 base, with 13 bases remaining between them. The CDR3 is 15 residues long.

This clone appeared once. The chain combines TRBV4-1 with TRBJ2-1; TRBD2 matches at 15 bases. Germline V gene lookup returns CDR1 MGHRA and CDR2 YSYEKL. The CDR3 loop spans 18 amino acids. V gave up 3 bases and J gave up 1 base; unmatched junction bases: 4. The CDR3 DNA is TGCGCCAGCAGCCACGGGACTAGCGGGGGGAATTCCTACAATGAGCAGTTCTTC. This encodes CASSHGTSGGNSYNEQFF.

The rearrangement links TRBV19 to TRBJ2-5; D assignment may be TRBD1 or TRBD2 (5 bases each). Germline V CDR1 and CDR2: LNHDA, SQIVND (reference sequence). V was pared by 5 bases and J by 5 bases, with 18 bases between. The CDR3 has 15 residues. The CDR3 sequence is CASSARTFEGETQYF. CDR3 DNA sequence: TGTGCCAGTAGTGCAAGGACCTTCGAGGGGGAGACCCAGTACTTC.

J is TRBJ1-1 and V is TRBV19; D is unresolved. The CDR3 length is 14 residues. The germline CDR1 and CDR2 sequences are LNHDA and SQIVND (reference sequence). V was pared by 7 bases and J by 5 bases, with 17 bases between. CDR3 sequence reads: CASTPDPVWTEAFF. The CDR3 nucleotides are TGTGCCAGTACCCCGGACCCAGTGTGGACTGAAGCTTTCTTT.

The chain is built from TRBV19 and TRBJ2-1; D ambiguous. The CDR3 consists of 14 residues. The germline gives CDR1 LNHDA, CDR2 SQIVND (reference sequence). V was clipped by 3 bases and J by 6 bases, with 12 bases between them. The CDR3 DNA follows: TGTGCCAGTAGTATCAGGTCGAGGCTCAATGAGCAGTTCTTC. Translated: CASSIRSRLNEQFF.

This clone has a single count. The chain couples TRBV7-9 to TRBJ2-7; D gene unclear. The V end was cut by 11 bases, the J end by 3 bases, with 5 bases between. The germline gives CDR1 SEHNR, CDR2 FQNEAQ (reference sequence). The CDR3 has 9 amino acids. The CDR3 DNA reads TGTGCCGTCTACTACGAGCAGTACTTC. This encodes CAVYYEQYF.

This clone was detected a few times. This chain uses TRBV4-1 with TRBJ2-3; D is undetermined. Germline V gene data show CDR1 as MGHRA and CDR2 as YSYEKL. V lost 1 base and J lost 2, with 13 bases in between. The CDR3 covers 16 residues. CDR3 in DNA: TGCGCCAGCAGCCAAGCCGTCGTCTTCTACACAGATACGCAGTATTTT. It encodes CASSQAVVFYTDTQYF.

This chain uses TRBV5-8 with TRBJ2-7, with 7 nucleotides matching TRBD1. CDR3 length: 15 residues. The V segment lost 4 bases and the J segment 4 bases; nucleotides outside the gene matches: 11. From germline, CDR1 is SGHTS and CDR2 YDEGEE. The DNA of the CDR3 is TGTGCCAGCAGCCCAGGAAGGGGGCTTTCATACGAGCAGTACTTC. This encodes CASSPGRGLSYEQYF. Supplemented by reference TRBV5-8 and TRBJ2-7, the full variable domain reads EAGVTQSPTHLIKTRGQQATLRCSPISGHTSVYWYQQALGLGLQFLLWYDEGEERNRGNFPPRFSGRQFPNYSSELNVNALELEDSALYLCASSPGRGLSYEQYFGPGTRLTVT.

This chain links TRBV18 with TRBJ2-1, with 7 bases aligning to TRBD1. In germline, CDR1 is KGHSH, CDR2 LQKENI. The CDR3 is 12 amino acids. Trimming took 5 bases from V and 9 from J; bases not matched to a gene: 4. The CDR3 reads CASSAGGGEQFF. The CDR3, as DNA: TGTGCCAGCTCAGCAGGGGGTGGTGAGCAGTTCTTC.

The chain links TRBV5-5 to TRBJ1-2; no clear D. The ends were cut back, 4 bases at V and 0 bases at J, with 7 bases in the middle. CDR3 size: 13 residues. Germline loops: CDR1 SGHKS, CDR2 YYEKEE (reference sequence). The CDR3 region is CASSPSANYGYTF. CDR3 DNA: TGTGCCAGCAGCCCGAGTGCTAACTATGGCTACACCTTC.

CDR3 coding DNA: TGTGCCAGCAGTGAGCAGGAGGGTTCACCCCTCCACTTT. Its protein is CASSEQEGSPLHF. The chain links TRBV2 to TRBJ1-6; no reliable D call. The CDR3 has 13 amino acids. Germline CDR1 reads SNHLY; CDR2 reads FYNNEI. V gave up 3 bases and J gave up 9 bases, with 9 bases separating them. Drawing the rest from reference TRBV2 and TRBJ1-6, the complete variable domain is EPEVTQTPSHQVTQMGQEVILRCVPISNHLYFYWYRQILGQKVEFLVSFYNNEISEKSEIFDDQFSVERPDGSNFTLKIRSTKLEDSAMYFCASSEQEGSPLHFGNGTRLTVT.